This is a list of T cell receptor beta chains from one sample in a study of cytomegalovirus exposure and HLA in healthy donors. Libraries were prepared by immunoSEQ multiplex PCR; TCRdb keeps only in-frame clonotypes and omits some of them. Here the sample spans 150,000 to 200,000 clones, approximately 86% being singletons. The sample taken for sequencing was PBMCs. The receptor set was obtained from a young man in good health and CMV-seropositive. Each CDR3 is given with its conserved first and last residue. A D gene is named only where the DNA matches it firmly. Size is stated for part of the rows, as once, few or many counts, or as a class when the clone is expanded.

abundance	d_gene	len	v_gene	j_gene	CDR3nt	CDR3aa
NA	NA	13	TRBV14	TRBJ2-1	TGTGCCAGCAGCCAGGCCGGGTACAATGAGCAGTTCTTC	CASSQAGYNEQFF
once	NA	15	TRBV7-3	TRBJ2-3	TGTGCCAGCAGCTTAGTACATGCCAGCACAGATACGCAGTATTTT	CASSLVHASTDTQYF
NA	NA	13	TRBV19	TRBJ2-7	TGTGCCACCTCAAATCGGGACACCTACGAGCAGTACTTC	CATSNRDTYEQYF
NA	TRBD1	13	TRBV19	TRBJ2-7	TGTGCCAGTACTCACAGGGGGCGGCTCGAGCAGTACTTC	CASTHRGRLEQYF
once	TRBD2	13	TRBV27	TRBJ2-1	TGTGCCAGCAGGGCTAGCGGGAGCAATGAGCAGTTCTTC	CASRASGSNEQFF
NA	NA	15	TRBV9	TRBJ1-2	TGTGCCAGCAGCGTCATTGAGGGATGGGACTATGGCTACACCTTC	CASSVIEGWDYGYTF
NA	TRBD2	13	TRBV6-4	TRBJ2-1	TGTGCCAGCAGTGACTCCGGGGGGAATGAGCAGTTCTTC	CASSDSGGNEQFF
NA	TRBD1	16	TRBV28	TRBJ1-1	TGTGCCAGCAGTCTCGGGACAGGCCCGAGACTTGGTGAAGCTTTCTTT	CASSLGTGPRLGEAFF
NA	NA	12	TRBV6-5	TRBJ1-2	TGTGCCAGCAGTAACAACCCGCATGGCTACACCTTC	CASSNNPHGYTF
NA	NA	14	TRBV6-5	TRBJ2-5	TGTGCCAGCAGTTACTCGGTGGGACAAGAGACCCAGTACTTC	CASSYSVGQETQYF
NA	NA	13	TRBV4-3	TRBJ2-3	TGCGCCAGCAGGCCAGGGTACGCAGATACGCAGTATTTT	CASRPGYADTQYF
NA	TRBD2	18	TRBV7-9	TRBJ2-5	TGTGCCAGCAGCTTAGCGGCGGGAGCGGGGGGGTTACAAGAGACCCAGTACTTC	CASSLAAGAGGLQETQYF
few	NA	16	TRBV11-1	TRBJ2-2	TGTGCCAGCAGCCTCCGGGAAGGGGCGAACACCGGGGAGCTGTTTTTT	CASSLREGANTGELFF
once	NA	14	TRBV7-3	TRBJ1-1	TGTGCCAGCAGCCCTTCGGGGGCCGGAGGGGAGGCTTTCTTT	CASSPSGAGGEAFF
NA	NA	14	TRBV29-1	TRBJ2-1	TGCAGCGTTGATTCGGAGAGGGGCGACAATGAGCAGTTCTTC	CSVDSERGDNEQFF
NA	NA	13	TRBV5-6	TRBJ1-2	TGTGCCAGCAGCATAGCAGAAAACTATGGCTACACCTTC	CASSIAENYGYTF
NA	TRBD1	13	TRBV6-1	TRBJ1-2	TGTGCCAGCAGGACGCAGGGGGACTATGGCTACACCTTC	CASRTQGDYGYTF
NA	NA	14	TRBV12-2	TRBJ1-5	TGTGCAAGTCGCCCCCGGGACGGGAATCAGCCCCAGCATTTT	CASRPRDGNQPQHF
NA	TRBD1	14	TRBV5-1	TRBJ2-7	TGCGCCAGCAGTTATCGACAGGGACCCTACGAGCAGTACTTC	CASSYRQGPYEQYF
NA	NA	14	TRBV7-6	TRBJ2-2	TGTGCCAGCAGCTCCCTCGGGGGTAGCGGGGAGCTGTTTTTT	CASSSLGGSGELFF
NA	NA	14	TRBV4-1	TRBJ1-4	TGCGCCAGCAGCCAAGAACAGGGCGTTGAAAAACTGTTTTTT	CASSQEQGVEKLFF
NA	NA	11	TRBV5-1	TRBJ2-7	TGCGCCAGCAGCGCTGACTACGAGCAGTACTTC	CASSADYEQYF
NA	NA	16	TRBV15	TRBJ2-2	TGTGCCACCAGCAGAGATCTCGGGAGCGTCACCGGGGAGCTGTTTTTT	CATSRDLGSVTGELFF
once	TRBD1	13	TRBV7-9	TRBJ2-5	TGTGCCAGCAGCTTTTCAGGGGGACAGACCCAGTACTTC	CASSFSGGQTQYF
NA	NA	15	TRBV4-3	TRBJ2-7	TGCGCCAGCAGCCAAGGTGTTAGCAGCTCCTACGAGCAGTACTTC	CASSQGVSSSYEQYF
NA	TRBD2	16	TRBV2	TRBJ2-5	TGTGCCAGCAGGGAAGCAACTAGCGGTGTAGAAGAGACCCAGTACTTC	CASREATSGVEETQYF
NA	TRBD1	16	TRBV5-1	TRBJ2-7	TGCGCCAGCAGCTTGGCCACCGGGACAGGGTCCTACGAGCAGTACTTC	CASSLATGTGSYEQYF
NA	NA	16	TRBV12-5	TRBJ1-5	TGTGCTAGTGGTTTGGTATTGGGCCAGGGCTATCAGCCCCAGCATTTT	CASGLVLGQGYQPQHF
NA	NA	17	TRBV30	TRBJ1-1	TGTGCCTGGAGTCCCCTCCTGGACAGAAAAAGGGGCACTGAAGCTTTCTTT	CAWSPLLDRKRGTEAFF